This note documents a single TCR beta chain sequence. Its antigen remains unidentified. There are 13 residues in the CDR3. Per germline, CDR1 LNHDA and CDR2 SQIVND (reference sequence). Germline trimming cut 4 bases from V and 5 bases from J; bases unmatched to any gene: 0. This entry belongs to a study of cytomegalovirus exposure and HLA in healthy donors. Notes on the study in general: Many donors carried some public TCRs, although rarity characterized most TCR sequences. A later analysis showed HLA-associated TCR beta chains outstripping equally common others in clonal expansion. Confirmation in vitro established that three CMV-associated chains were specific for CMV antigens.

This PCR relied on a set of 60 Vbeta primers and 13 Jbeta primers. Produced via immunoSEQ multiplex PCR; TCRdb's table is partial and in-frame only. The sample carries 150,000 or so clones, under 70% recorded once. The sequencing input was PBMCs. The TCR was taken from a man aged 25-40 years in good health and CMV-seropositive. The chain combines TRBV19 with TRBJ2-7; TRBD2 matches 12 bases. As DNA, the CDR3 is TGTGCCAGTAGTAGACTAGCGGGAGACGAGCAGTACTTC. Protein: CASSRLAGDEQYF.